One sample yielded the 29 T cell receptor beta chains listed below, sequenced in a study of blood T cell repertoires in COVID-19. TCRdb's table, derived via immunoSEQ multiplex PCR, lists solely in-frame clones and lacks some. The table includes approximately 290,000 clones, 70% to 85% detected once. Sequenced input: peripheral blood. Receptors originate from a human donor with COVID-19, enrolled during active disease. The donor label of this sample is uncertain.

The chain has TRBV19 and TRBJ2-5; 14 bases fit TRBD2. Trimming removed 6 bases from V and 7 bases from J; junction bases left unmatched: 1. The germline gives CDR1 LNHDA, CDR2 SQIVND (reference sequence). The CDR3 totals 13 residues. The CDR3 DNA reads as TGTGCCAGTAGAGGACTAGCGGGAGGGACCCAGTACTTC. As protein: CASRGLAGGTQYF.

This clone was seen a few times. The chain uses TRBV9 and TRBJ1-3, with D possibly matching TRBD1 (5 bases). This CDR3 has 15 amino acids. The germline V and J ends were trimmed by 3 bases and 2 bases, with 12 bases remaining between them. Per germline, CDR1 SGDLS and CDR2 YYNGEE. The CDR3 DNA is TGTGCCAGCAGCGACCGTTTGACAGCTGGAAACACCATATATTTT. Its protein is CASSDRLTAGNTIYF.

The chain uses TRBV28 and TRBJ1-2, with D possibly TRBD1 on 6 matching bases. Trimming cost V 5 bases and J 4 bases, with 17 bases left between them. This CDR3 is 15 amino acids long. Germline V gene sequence: CDR1 MDHEN, CDR2 SYDVKM. CDR3 bases: TGTGCCAGCAGTATTCAGGGGAGTAGGGGCTATGGCTACACCTTC. It specifies CASSIQGSRGYGYTF.

This chain joins TRBV11-3 and TRBJ2-2; D perhaps matches TRBD1 (5 bases). CDR3 length: 13 residues. CDR1 and CDR2 (germline): SGHNT, YENEEA. The germline V and J ends were trimmed by 5 bases and 7 bases, with 11 bases remaining between them. CDR3 protein: CASSPRQFGELFF. For the CDR3, the DNA is TGTGCCAGCAGCCCAAGACAGTTCGGGGAGCTGTTTTTT.

The V and J genes are TRBV12-5 and TRBJ2-1; D uncertain. Looked up from germline, CDR1 is LGHNT and CDR2 is FRNRAP. The CDR3 contains 17 residues. V was cut by 2 bases and J by 0 bases, with 14 bases left in between. The chain's CDR3 is CASGLRVPRSSYNEQFF. CDR3 in DNA: TGTGCTAGTGGTTTGCGGGTCCCCCGGAGCTCCTACAATGAGCAGTTCTTC.

The genes are TRBV9 and TRBJ2-1; 13 positions match TRBD2. This CDR3 contains 15 residues. Germline V gene lookup returns CDR1 SGDLS and CDR2 YYNGEE. V lost 0 bases and J lost 9; bases outside the gene matches: 3. The CDR3 region has the DNA TGTGCCAGCAGCGTAGGACTAGCGGGAGGATCTGAGCAGTTCTTC. It encodes CASSVGLAGGSEQFF.

The chain employs TRBV28 and TRBJ1-1; no clear D. CDR1 MDHEN and CDR2 SYDVKM come from the germline V gene. The CDR3 consists of 14 residues. The V and J ends lost 5 bases and 1 base respectively, with 11 bases between them. The CDR3 loop is CASSPPRQNTEAFF. CDR3 nucleotides: TGTGCCAGCAGTCCCCCGAGGCAGAACACTGAAGCTTTCTTT.

This clone was seen a few times. The V gene is TRBV5-3, the J gene TRBJ1-6; D call uncertain. TRBV5-3 is labeled an ORF, and its function is uncertain. V lost 0 bases to trimming and J lost 4 bases, with 14 bases between them. The CDR3 extends over 17 amino acids. The DNA for the CDR3 is TGTGCCAGAAGCTTGGTGTATTGTGGCCCTTATAATTCACCCCTCCACTTT. Translation gives CARSLVYCGPYNSPLHF.

This clone was found once. This chain joins TRBV24-1 and TRBJ2-1; D perhaps matches TRBD1 (5 bases). V was cut by 6 bases and J by 4 bases, with 15 bases left in between. The CDR3 spans 15 residues. The V gene's germline CDR1 is KGHDR and CDR2 SFDVKD. The CDR3 DNA sequence: TGTGCCACCAGTAGTAGGGGATACCAATACAATGAGCAGTTCTTC. Translated: CATSSRGYQYNEQFF.

The CDR3 loop is CASSLRWRNTEAFF. In nucleotides, the CDR3 is TGTGCCAGCAGTTTGCGTTGGAGGAACACTGAAGCTTTCTTT. The chain combines TRBV27 with TRBJ1-1; D is unresolved. V was shortened by 3 bases and J by 1 base, with 9 bases between the two germline ends. This CDR3 comprises 14 residues. Per germline, CDR1 MNHEY and CDR2 SMNVEV (reference sequence).

The V and J genes are TRBV5-4 and TRBJ2-5; 11 nucleotides line up with TRBD2. V trimming: 2 bases; J trimming: 4 bases; junction bases outside the gene matches: 4. This CDR3 has 15 residues. Germline V CDR1 and CDR2: SGHNT, YYREEE (reference sequence). As DNA, the CDR3 is TGTGCCAGCAGCTTACATAGCGGGAGGGGAGAGACCCAGTACTTC. Residues: CASSLHSGRGETQYF.

This clone has just a few counts. The chain combines TRBV7-2 with TRBJ1-5, with no clear D. CDR1 and CDR2 from the germline V gene are SGHTA and FQGNSA. The V end was cut by 1 base, the J end by 6 bases, with 10 bases between. The CDR3 is 14 amino acids. This CDR3 is CASSLGSTAQPQHF. DNA of the CDR3: TGTGCCAGCAGCTTAGGTAGTACAGCTCAGCCCCAGCATTTT.

V gene TRBV5-4 combines with J gene TRBJ1-1, with a tentative D call TRBD1 (6 bases). The CDR3 spans 12 residues. Deletions cut 3 bases from V and 8 bases from J, with 11 bases between. Germline CDR1 reads SGHNT; CDR2 reads YYREEE (reference sequence). CDR3 sequence: CASSSNTGEAFF. Written as DNA, the CDR3 is TGTGCCAGCAGCTCAAATACAGGGGAAGCTTTCTTT.

The chain is built from TRBV5-8 and TRBJ1-1; D might be TRBD1 (5 bases). Germline loops: CDR1 SGHTS, CDR2 YDEGEE. The CDR3 spans 14 residues. Trimming cost V 2 bases and J 6 bases, with 14 bases left between them. The CDR3 DNA reads as TGTGCCAGCAGCTTTGGCAGGGTGACCCCTGAAGCTTTCTTT. Protein sequence: CASSFGRVTPEAFF.

V and J are TRBV12-3 or TRBV12-4 and TRBJ1-4, with 7 bases identical to TRBD1. V gave up 7 bases and J gave up 8 bases; unmatched junction bases: 7. The CDR3 contains 13 residues. The CDR3 is CASTIQGNEKLFF. DNA of the CDR3: TGTGCCAGCACTATACAGGGGAACGAAAAACTGTTTTTT.

This sequence joins TRBV4-2 and TRBJ1-4; no firm D call. Trimming cost V 0 bases and J 6 bases, with 11 bases left between them. This CDR3 is 15 amino acids long. Per germline, CDR1 LGHNA and CDR2 YNFKEQ. CDR3 region: CASSQEVGGDEKLFF. CDR3 coding DNA: TGTGCCAGCAGCCAAGAAGTGGGCGGGGATGAAAAACTGTTTTTT.

V is TRBV12-3 or TRBV12-4 and J is TRBJ2-3, with D tentatively TRBD2 (5 bases). Between the trimmed V and J ends, which lost 2 bases and 8 bases, there was a span of 8 bases. This CDR3 region has 12 residues. CDR3 amino acids: CASSLSAGTQYF. The CDR3 nucleotides are TGTGCCAGCAGTTTATCGGCGGGTACGCAGTATTTT.

The CDR3 DNA reads TGTGCCAGCAGTGAAGAGGGGGTGCGAGAGACCCAGTACTTC. The encoded protein is CASSEEGVRETQYF. The J gene is TRBJ2-5, the V gene TRBV6-1, with D perhaps matching TRBD1 (6 bases). V dropped 1 base and J dropped 4 bases, with 10 bases sitting between them. The CDR3 spans 14 residues. Germline values: CDR1 MNHNS, CDR2 SASEGT.

The V call is TRBV9, the J call TRBJ1-3, with TRBD1 identical over 9 bases. This CDR3 is built from 15 residues. V shed 0 bases and J 3 bases; nucleotides not matched to a gene: 1. Per the germline V gene, CDR1 is SGDLS and CDR2 is YYNGEE. As DNA, the CDR3 is TGTGCCAGCAGCGTAGGACAGGGGGATGGAAACACCATATATTTT. It translates to CASSVGQGDGNTIYF. Supplemented by reference TRBV9 and TRBJ1-3, the full variable domain reads DSGVTQTPKHLITATGQRVTLRCSPRSGDLSVYWYQQSLDQGLQFLIQYYNGEERAKGNILERFSAQQFPDLHSELNLSSLELGDSALYFCASSVGQGDGNTIYFGEGSWLTVV.

The chain recombines TRBV21-1 with TRBJ1-1. TRBV21-1 is marked as a pseudogene. This CDR3 spans 14 amino acids. The CDR3 bases are TGTGCCAGCAGCAACAATACGGGGAACACTGAAGCTTTCTTT. As protein: CASSNNTGNTEAFF.

V usage is TRBV3-1 (or the pseudogene TRBV3-2) and J usage is TRBJ1-4; no definite D call. The germline V gene has CDR1 LGHDT and CDR2 YNNKEL (reference sequence). V shed 0 bases and J shed 8 bases, with 13 bases lying between them. This CDR3 has 15 residues. CDR3 amino acids: CASSQDTRGGEKLFF. CDR3 DNA: TGTGCCAGCAGCCAAGATACCCGGGGAGGGGAAAAACTGTTTTTT.

The chain couples TRBV4-1 to TRBJ1-1; D may be TRBD1 (5 bases). This CDR3 is 16 amino acids long. Germline V CDR1 and CDR2: MGHRA, YSYEKL. Trimming took off 0 bases at V and 0 bases at J, with 11 bases between the two ends. CDR3: CASSQERGLMNTEAFF. As DNA, the CDR3 is TGCGCCAGCAGCCAAGAAAGGGGACTCATGAACACTGAAGCTTTCTTT.

The rearrangement joins TRBV18 to TRBJ1-5, with TRBD1 matching over 8 bases. Germline V lookup: CDR1 KGHSH, CDR2 LQKENI. CDR3 size: 15 residues. After removal of 3 bases from V and 2 bases from J, the junction contained 3 bases not matched to a gene. The CDR3 here is CASSPADRGNQPQHF. As DNA, the CDR3 is TGTGCCAGCTCACCGGCGGACAGGGGCAATCAGCCCCAGCATTTT.

This clone was recorded many times. The rearrangement joins TRBV9 to TRBJ2-5, with 10 bases identical to TRBD2. Germline V gene sequence: CDR1 SGDLS, CDR2 YYNGEE. J was trimmed by 3 bases and V by 4 bases; bases with no gene match: 6. The CDR3 has 15 amino acids. The CDR3 is CASSRASGSEETQYF. The CDR3 nucleotides are TGTGCCAGCAGCAGGGCTAGCGGGAGCGAAGAGACCCAGTACTTC.

The chain uses TRBV5-1 and TRBJ1-2, with TRBD1 identical over 8 bases. CDR3 length equals 14 residues. With 3 bases clipped from V and 8 bases from J, the junction kept 9 bases outside the gene matches. The germline CDR1 and CDR2 sequences are SGHRS and YFSETQ. DNA for the CDR3: TGCGCCAGCAGCTCCGAGACAGGGGTTTACGGCTACACCTTC. As protein: CASSSETGVYGYTF.

J is TRBJ1-5 and V is TRBV5-5; D is perhaps TRBD1 (6 bases). The CDR3 has 15 amino acids. Per the germline V gene, CDR1 is SGHKS and CDR2 is YYEKEE (reference sequence). The V gene lost 4 bases and the J gene lost 0 bases, with 11 bases spanning the gap. DNA for the CDR3: TGTGCCAGCAGCCAACAGGGAAATAGCAATCAGCCCCAGCATTTT. Protein product: CASSQQGNSNQPQHF.

This clone was counted only a few times. This CDR3 reads CAWNFAGATQPQHF. The CDR3 DNA reads as TGTGCCTGGAACTTCGCAGGGGCGACTCAGCCCCAGCATTTT. The rearrangement joins TRBV30 to TRBJ1-5, with a weak D call TRBD1 (6 bases). This CDR3 region has 14 residues. Germline-derived CDR1 and CDR2 are GTSNPN and SVGIG (reference sequence). Trimming took 4 bases from V and 6 from J, leaving 16 bases between them.

The V gene is TRBV5-4, the J gene TRBJ2-1; TRBD1 might be the D (5 bases). Germline V lookup: CDR1 SGHNT, CDR2 YYREEE (reference sequence). The ends were cut back, 0 bases at V and 6 bases at J, with 13 bases in the middle. The CDR3 consists of 15 residues. CDR3 DNA sequence: TGTGCCAGCAGCTTGGTCAGGGTAGCTGGCAATGAGCAGTTCTTC. Translated, it gives CASSLVRVAGNEQFF.

The CDR3 nucleotides are TGTGCCACCTCCGGCCGGGACTACGAGCAGTACTTC. Amino acids: CATSGRDYEQYF. The V and J genes are TRBV19 and TRBJ2-7, with TRBD2 as a possible D gene (5 bases). CDR3 length: 12 amino acids. Trimming shortened V by 10 bases and J by 3 bases, and 13 bases separated the two germline ends. The germline V gene encodes CDR1 LNHDA and CDR2 SQIVND (reference sequence).